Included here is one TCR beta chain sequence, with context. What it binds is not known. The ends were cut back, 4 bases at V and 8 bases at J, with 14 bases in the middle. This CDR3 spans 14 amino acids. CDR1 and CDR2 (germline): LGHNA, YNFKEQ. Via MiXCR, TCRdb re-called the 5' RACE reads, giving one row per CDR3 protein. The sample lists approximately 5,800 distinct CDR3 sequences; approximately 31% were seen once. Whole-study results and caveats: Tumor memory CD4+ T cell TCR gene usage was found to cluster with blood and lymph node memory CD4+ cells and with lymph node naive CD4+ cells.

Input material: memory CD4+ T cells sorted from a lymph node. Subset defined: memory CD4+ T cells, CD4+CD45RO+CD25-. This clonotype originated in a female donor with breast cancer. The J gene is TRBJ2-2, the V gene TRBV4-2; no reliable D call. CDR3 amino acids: CASSLVGSTGELFF. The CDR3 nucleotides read TGTGCCAGCAGCCTGGTAGGGTCCACTGGGGAGCTGTTTTTT.